This TCR beta chain comes out of a study of CD4+ T cells in melanoma. As concerns this clone: No antigen is known for it.

General observations from the study: Reportedly, melanoma neoantigen-specific CD4+ T cells showed varied differentiation states. A reported correlation linked neoantigen-specific CD4+ T cells to CD8+, macrophage and B cell function.

TCRdb's copy holds only in-frame clones and misses some; the assay was immunoSEQ multiplex PCR. The repertoire holds approximately 110,000 clones, with around 92% as singletons. With V trimmed by 3 bases and J by 4 bases, 14 bases remained unmatched. The CDR3 extends over 17 amino acids. CDR1 and CDR2 (germline): SEHNR, FQNEAQ (reference sequence). The chain joins TRBV7-9 to TRBJ1-1, with 7 positions matching TRBD1. Specimen: peripheral blood. This TCR came from a human donor with melanoma. CDR3 sequence (DNA): TGTGCCAGCAGCTTTGGGACTGGACTGCACAGGGGCACTGAAGCTTTCTTT. Its protein is CASSFGTGLHRGTEAFF.